The sequence of this TCR beta chain was determined in a study of metastatic and nonmetastatic thyroid tumors. Study-level information: Repertoires were compared across blood and tumor or nodule tissue from malignant and benign thyroid patients.

Study-wide points: Significantly higher TCR beta diversity was reportedly seen in malignant thyroid tumors than benign nodules, in blood and tumor.

MiXCR re-clonotyped the PCR reads for TCRdb. Here the sample spans tens of thousands of clones, around a fifth being singletons. This clone was picked up many times. Its target is unknown. Other DNA sequences in this sample translate to the same CDR3. Thyroid surgery had not been preceded by any treatment in any patient. The CDR3 length is 12 residues. Germline lookup yields CDR1 MNHNS and CDR2 SASEGT. Trimming took off 7 bases at V and 11 bases at J, with 17 bases between the two ends. Sequenced sample: blood. The rearrangement uses TRBV6-1 and TRBJ1-1; D might be TRBD1 (6 bases). The source is a female donor with papillary thyroid cancer or a benign thyroid nodule (not recorded which). Some clones in this sample may be carry-over from other donors' samples. Written as DNA, the CDR3 is TGTGCCAGCATCGGTGGGCACAGGGAGGCTTTCTTT. This encodes CASIGGHREAFF.